This entry lists 4 T cell receptor beta chains sequenced from one sample in a study of T cell responses to AZD1222 COVID-19 vaccine. The data were produced by immunoSEQ multiplex PCR, yet TCRdb's version contains in-frame clones alone and is incomplete. The repertoire holds about 130,000 clones, with approximately 93% as singletons. Material: peripheral blood, obtained on day 0 of AZD1222 vaccination. Source of these receptors: an adult in good health.

The chain employs TRBV2 and TRBJ2-3, with 10 bases identical to TRBD2. J lost 1 base, V lost 8 bases, and 3 bases had no gene match. The CDR3 has 14 amino acids. The germline V gene encodes CDR1 SNHLY and CDR2 FYNNEI. CDR3 sequence (DNA): TGTGCCAGCTACGGGACTAGCGGCACAGATACGCAGTATTTT. Translated, it gives CASYGTSGTDTQYF. The whole variable domain, filled in from reference TRBV2 and TRBJ2-3, reads EPEVTQTPSHQVTQMGQEVILRCVPISNHLYFYWYRQILGQKVEFLVSFYNNEISEKSEIFDDQFSVERPDGSNFTLKIRSTKLEDSAMYFCASYGTSGTDTQYFGPGTRLTVL.

The V and J genes are TRBV29-1 and TRBJ2-2; D gene uncertain. There are 16 residues in the CDR3. Germline V CDR1 and CDR2: SQVTM, ANQGSEA. V dropped 6 bases and J dropped 7 bases, with 24 bases sitting between them. The CDR3 DNA follows: TGCAGCGTCATTCTTGGCCTCTCGGAGTTCGGCGGGGAGCTGTTTTTT. Encoded protein: CSVILGLSEFGGELFF.

J is TRBJ1-4 and V is TRBV25-1; tentatively, D is TRBD1 (6 bases). Germline lookup yields CDR1 MGHDK and CDR2 SYGVNS. This CDR3 region has 15 residues. Trimming stripped 0 bases from V and 8 bases from J, with 13 bases between. CDR3 nucleotides: TGTGCCAGCAGTGAATATGCAGGGGCTGAGGAAAAACTGTTTTTT. It yields the protein CASSEYAGAEEKLFF.

This clone was counted only a few times. The rearrangement links TRBV10-3 to TRBJ1-1; no firm D call. Trimming shortened V by 0 bases and J by 8 bases, and 10 bases separated the two germline ends. Germline V gene data show CDR1 as ENHRY and CDR2 as SYGVKD. This CDR3 has 13 amino acids. CDR3 amino acids: CAISESAEDEAFF. In nucleotides, the CDR3 is TGTGCCATCAGTGAGTCAGCGGAAGACGAAGCTTTCTTT.